The source of this T cell receptor beta chain is a study of T cell responses to AZD1222 COVID-19 vaccine. General study results and limits: After two AZD1222 doses, spike-specific TCR breadth and depth rose versus day 0. It should be noted that donors were predominantly white British and more often female, and clonal diversity was possibly underestimated. Reportedly, nearly half the spike-specific TCRs target unmutated variant regions. Sampling captured repertoires only after the peak T cell response.

The V end lost 3 bases, the J end lost 5 bases, and 17 bases lay between the germline ends. This CDR3 region has 16 residues. Germline CDR1 and CDR2: SGHTA and FQGNSA. On this clone itself: Its antigen is currently unknown.

Profiled with immunoSEQ multiplex PCR; TCRdb holds only in-frame clones, not every one. The sample carries 150,000 to 200,000 clones, around 89% recorded once. This clonotype was sampled from an adult who received the MenACWY meningococcal vaccine as a control. The chain employs TRBV7-2 and TRBJ1-5; D is perhaps TRBD1 (5 bases). The specimen comprised peripheral blood, sampled 28 days after the second dose of the MenACWY control vaccine. CDR3: CASSFGGWGNHQPQHF. The CDR3 DNA sequence: TGTGCCAGCAGCTTCGGGGGGTGGGGGAACCATCAGCCCCAGCATTTT.